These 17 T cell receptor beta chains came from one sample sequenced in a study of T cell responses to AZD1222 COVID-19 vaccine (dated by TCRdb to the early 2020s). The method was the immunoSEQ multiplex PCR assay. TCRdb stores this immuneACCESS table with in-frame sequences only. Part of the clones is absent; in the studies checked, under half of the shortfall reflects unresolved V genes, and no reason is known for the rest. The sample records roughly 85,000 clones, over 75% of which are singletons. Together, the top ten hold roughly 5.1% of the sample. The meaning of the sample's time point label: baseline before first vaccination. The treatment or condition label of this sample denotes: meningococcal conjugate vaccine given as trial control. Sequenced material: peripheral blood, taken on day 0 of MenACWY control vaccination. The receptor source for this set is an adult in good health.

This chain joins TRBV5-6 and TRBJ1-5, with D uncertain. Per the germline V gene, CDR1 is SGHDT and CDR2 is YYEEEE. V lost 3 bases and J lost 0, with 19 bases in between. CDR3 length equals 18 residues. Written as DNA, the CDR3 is TGTGCCAGCAGCTCGAGTTCCGGCAAACTCTATAGCAATCAGCCCCAGCATTTT. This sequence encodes CASSSSSGKLYSNQPQHF.

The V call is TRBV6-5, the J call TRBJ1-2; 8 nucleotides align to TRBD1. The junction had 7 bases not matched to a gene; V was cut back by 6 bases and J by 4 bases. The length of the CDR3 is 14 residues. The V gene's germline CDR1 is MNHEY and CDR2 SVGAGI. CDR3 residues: CASRGQGWGYGYTF. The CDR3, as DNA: TGTGCCAGCAGAGGACAGGGTTGGGGCTATGGCTACACCTTC.

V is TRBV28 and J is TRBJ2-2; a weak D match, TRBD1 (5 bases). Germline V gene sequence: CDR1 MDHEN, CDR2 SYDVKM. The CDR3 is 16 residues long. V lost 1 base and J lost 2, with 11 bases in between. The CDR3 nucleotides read TGTGCCAGCAGTTTATCAGGGTCCCTAAACACCGGGGAGCTGTTTTTT. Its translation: CASSLSGSLNTGELFF.

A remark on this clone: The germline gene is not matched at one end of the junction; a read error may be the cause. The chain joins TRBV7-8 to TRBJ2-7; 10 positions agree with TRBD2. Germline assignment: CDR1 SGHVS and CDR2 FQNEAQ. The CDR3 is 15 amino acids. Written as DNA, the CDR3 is TGTGCCAGCAGCTTCTCACTAGCGGGACCCTACAAGCAGTACTTC. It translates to CASSFSLAGPYKQYF.

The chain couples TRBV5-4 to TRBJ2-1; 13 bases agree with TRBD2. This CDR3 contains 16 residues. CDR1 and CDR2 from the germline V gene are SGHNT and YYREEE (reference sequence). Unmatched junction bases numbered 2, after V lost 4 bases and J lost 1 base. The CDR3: CASSMGLAGSYNEQFF. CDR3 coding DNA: TGTGCCAGCAGCATGGGACTAGCGGGATCCTACAATGAGCAGTTCTTC. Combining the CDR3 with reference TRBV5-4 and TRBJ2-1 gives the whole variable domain ETGVTQSPTHLIKTRGQQVTLRCSSQSGHNTVSWYQQALGQGPQFIFQYYREEENGRGNFPPRFSGLQFPNYSSELNVNALELDDSALYLCASSMGLAGSYNEQFFGPGTRLTVL.

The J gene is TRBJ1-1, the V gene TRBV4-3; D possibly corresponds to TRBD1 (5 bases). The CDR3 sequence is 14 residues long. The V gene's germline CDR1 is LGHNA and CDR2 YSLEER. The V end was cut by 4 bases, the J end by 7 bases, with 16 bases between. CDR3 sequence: CASSPSHGGGEAFF. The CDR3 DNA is TGCGCCAGCAGCCCCTCCCACGGGGGGGGTGAAGCTTTCTTT.

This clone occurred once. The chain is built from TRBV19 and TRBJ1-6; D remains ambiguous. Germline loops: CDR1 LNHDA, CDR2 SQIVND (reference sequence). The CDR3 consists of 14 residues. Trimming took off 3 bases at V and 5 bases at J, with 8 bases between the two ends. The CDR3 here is CASSMVTNNSPLHF. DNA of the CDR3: TGTGCCAGTAGTATGGTGACCAATAATTCACCCCTCCACTTT.

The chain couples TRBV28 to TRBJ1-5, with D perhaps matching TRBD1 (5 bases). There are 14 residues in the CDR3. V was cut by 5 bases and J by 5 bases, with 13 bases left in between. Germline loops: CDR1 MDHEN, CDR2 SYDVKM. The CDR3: CASSAPRGDQPQHF. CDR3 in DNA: TGTGCCAGCAGTGCCCCGCGGGGCGATCAGCCCCAGCATTTT. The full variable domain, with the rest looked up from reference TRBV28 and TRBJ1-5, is DVKVTQSSRYLVKRTGEKVFLECVQDMDHENMFWYRQDPGLGLRLIYFSYDVKMKEKGDIPEGYSVSREKKERFSLILESASTNQTSMYLCASSAPRGDQPQHFGDGTRLSIL.

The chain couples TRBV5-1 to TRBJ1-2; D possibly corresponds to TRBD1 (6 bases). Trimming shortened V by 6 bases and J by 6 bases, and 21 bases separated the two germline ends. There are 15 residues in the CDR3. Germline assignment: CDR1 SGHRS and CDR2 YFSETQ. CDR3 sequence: CASTTGGGYGHGYTF. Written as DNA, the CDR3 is TGCGCCAGCACTACTGGAGGGGGGTATGGGCATGGCTACACCTTC.

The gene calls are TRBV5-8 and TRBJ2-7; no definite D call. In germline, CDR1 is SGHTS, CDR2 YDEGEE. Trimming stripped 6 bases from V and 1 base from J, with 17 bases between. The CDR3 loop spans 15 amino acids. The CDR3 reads CASTHPPGLSYEQYF. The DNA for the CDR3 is TGTGCCAGCACCCACCCCCCTGGTCTTTCCTACGAGCAGTACTTC.

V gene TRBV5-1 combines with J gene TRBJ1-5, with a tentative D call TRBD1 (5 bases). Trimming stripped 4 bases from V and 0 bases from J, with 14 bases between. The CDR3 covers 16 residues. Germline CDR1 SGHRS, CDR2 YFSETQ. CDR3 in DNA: TGCGCCAGCAGCGCGGGGACGGGGGGTAGCAATCAGCCCCAGCATTTT. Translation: CASSAGTGGSNQPQHF. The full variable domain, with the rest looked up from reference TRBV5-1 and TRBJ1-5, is KAGVTQTPRYLIKTRGQQVTLSCSPISGHRSVSWYQQTPGQGLQFLFEYFSETQRNKGNFPGRFSGRQFSNSRSEMNVSTLELGDSALYLCASSAGTGGSNQPQHFGDGTRLSIL.

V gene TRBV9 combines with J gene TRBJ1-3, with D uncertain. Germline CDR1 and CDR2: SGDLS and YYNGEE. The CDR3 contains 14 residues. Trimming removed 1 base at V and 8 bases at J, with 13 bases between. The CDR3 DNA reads TGTGCCAGCAGCGTACTTCCGAGTTGGGACACCATATATTTT. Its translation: CASSVLPSWDTIYF.

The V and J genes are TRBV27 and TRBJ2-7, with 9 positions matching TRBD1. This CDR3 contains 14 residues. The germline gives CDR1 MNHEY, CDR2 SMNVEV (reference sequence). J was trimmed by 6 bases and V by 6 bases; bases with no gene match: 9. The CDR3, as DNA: TGTGCCAGCAGCCAAGGACAGGGGCTGAGCGAGCAGTACTTC. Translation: CASSQGQGLSEQYF.

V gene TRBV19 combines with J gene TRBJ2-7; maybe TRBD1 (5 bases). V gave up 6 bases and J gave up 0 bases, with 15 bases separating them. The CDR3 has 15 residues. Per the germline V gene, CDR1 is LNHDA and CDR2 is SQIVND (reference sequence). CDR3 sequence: CASSRQFESSYEQYF. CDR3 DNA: TGTGCCAGTAGCAGACAGTTCGAAAGCTCCTACGAGCAGTACTTC.

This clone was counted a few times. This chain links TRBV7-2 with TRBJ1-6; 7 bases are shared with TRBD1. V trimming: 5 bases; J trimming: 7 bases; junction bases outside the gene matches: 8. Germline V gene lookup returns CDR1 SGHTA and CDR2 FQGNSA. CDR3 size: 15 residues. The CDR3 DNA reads TGTGCCAGCAGCCCGCGACAGGGACGGAATTCACCCCTCCACTTT. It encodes CASSPRQGRNSPLHF. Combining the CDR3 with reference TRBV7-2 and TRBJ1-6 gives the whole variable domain GAGVSQSPSNKVTEKGKDVELRCDPISGHTALYWYRQSLGQGLEFLIYFQGNSAPDKSGLPSDRFSAERTGGSVSTLTIQRTQQEDSAVYLCASSPRQGRNSPLHFGNGTRLTVT.

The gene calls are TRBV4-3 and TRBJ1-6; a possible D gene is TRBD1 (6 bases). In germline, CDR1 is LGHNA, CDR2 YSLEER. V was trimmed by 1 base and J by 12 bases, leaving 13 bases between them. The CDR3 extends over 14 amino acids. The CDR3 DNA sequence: TGCGCCAGCAGCCAAGGCGGGGGGCGCTTACCCCTCCACTTT. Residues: CASSQGGGRLPLHF.

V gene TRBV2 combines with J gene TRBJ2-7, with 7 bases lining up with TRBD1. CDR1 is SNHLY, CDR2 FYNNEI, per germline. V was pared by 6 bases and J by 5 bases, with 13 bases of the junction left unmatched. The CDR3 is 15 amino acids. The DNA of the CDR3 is TGTGCCAGCAGAAACGTCGACAGGGCTGGGGACGAGCAGTACTTC. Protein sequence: CASRNVDRAGDEQYF.